This T cell receptor (beta chain) was sequenced during a study of Ad26.COV2.S vaccination and SARS-CoV-2 variants. On the study more broadly: Ad26.COV2.S shots went into the muscle once or twice, 56 days apart.

The germline CDR1 and CDR2 sequences are KGHDR and SFDVKD. The trim removed 3 bases at V and 6 bases at J, leaving 8 bases unmatched. The CDR3 length is 15 residues. Treatment denoted: over 15 received Ad26.COV2.S at low or high dose, single or two shots; roughly five received placebo; per-sample allocation not given. Sample collection was performed on day 63 after the first vaccine or placebo injection. Boston hosted the donor, who was an adult aged 18-55 years. Generated by immunoSEQ multiplex PCR, the TCRdb table keeps only in-frame clones and is missing some. The data show some 370,000 clones, about four fifths seen once.

The chain joins TRBV24-1 to TRBJ2-3; 7 nucleotides line up with TRBD1. Sequencing was performed on peripheral blood, taken in a trial of Ad26.COV2.S vaccine versus placebo. The sequence was collected from a person between 18 and 65 years old who received the Ad26.COV2.S COVID-19 vaccine or a placebo. The CDR3 coding sequence is TGTGCCACCAGTGATACAAGACAGGGTGGGGATACGCAGTATTTT. Amino acids: CATSDTRQGGDTQYF.